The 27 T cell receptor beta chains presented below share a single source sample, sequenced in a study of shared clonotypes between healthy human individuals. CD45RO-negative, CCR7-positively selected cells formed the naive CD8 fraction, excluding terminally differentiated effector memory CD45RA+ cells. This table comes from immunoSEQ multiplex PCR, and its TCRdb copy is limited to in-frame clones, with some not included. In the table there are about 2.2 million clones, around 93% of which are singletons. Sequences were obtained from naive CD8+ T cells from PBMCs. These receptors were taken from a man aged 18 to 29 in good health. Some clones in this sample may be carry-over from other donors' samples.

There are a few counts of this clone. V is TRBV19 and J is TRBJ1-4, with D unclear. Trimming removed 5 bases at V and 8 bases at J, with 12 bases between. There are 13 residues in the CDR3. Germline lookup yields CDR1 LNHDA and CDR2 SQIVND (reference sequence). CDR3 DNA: TGTGCCAGTAGTTCTCCGATGGAAGAAAAACTGTTTTTT. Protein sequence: CASSSPMEEKLFF.

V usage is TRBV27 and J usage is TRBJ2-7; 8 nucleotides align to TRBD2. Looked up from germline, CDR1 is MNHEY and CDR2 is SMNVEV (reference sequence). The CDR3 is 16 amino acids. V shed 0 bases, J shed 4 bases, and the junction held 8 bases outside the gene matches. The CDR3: CASSLSPGLGGYEQYF. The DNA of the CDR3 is TGTGCCAGCAGTTTATCGCCGGGACTAGGCGGGTACGAGCAGTACTTC.

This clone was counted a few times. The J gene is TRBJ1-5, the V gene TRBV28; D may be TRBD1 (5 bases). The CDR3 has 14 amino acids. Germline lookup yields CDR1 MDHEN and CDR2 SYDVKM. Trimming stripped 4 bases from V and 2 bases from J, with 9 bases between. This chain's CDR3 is CASSWPGRNQPQHF. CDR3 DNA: TGTGCCAGCAGTTGGCCAGGGCGCAATCAGCCCCAGCATTTT.

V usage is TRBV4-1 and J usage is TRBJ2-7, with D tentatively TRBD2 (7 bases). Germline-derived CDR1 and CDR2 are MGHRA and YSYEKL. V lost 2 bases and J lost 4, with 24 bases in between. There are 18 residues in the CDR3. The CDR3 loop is CASSQKIPQPGGLYEQYF. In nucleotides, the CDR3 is TGCGCCAGCAGCCAAAAGATCCCTCAACCGGGGGGCTTATACGAGCAGTACTTC.

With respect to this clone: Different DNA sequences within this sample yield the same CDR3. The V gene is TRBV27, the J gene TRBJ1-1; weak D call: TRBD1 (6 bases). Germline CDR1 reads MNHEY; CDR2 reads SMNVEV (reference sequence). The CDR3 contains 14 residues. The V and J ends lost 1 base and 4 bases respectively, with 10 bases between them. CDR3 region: CASSLLGAGTEAFF. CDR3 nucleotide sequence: TGTGCCAGCAGTTTATTGGGGGCAGGCACTGAAGCTTTCTTT.

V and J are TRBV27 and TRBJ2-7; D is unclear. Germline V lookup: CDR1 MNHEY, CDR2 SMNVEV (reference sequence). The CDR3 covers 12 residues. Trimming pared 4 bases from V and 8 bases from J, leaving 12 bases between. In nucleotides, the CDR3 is TGTGCCAGCAGTTCAAATTCACAGCAGCAGTACTTC. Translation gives CASSSNSQQQYF.

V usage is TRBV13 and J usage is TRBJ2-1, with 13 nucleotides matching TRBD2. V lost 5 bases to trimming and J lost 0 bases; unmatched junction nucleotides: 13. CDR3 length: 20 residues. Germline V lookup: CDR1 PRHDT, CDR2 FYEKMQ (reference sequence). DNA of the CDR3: TGTGCCAGCAGCGACGGACTAGCGGGAGTCGTGGGTAGCTCCTACAATGAGCAGTTCTTC. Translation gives CASSDGLAGVVGSSYNEQFF.

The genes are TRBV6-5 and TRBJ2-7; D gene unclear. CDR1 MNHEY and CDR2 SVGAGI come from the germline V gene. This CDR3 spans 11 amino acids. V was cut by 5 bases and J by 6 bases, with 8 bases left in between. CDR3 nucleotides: TGTGCCAGCAGTGATATGATCGAGCAGTACTTC. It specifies CASSDMIEQYF.

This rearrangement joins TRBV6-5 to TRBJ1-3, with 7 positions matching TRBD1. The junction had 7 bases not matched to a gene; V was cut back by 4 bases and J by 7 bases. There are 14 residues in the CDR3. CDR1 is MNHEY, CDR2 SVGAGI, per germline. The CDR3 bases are TGTGCCAGCAGTTTCCGACAGGGTGGGAACACCATATATTTT. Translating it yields CASSFRQGGNTIYF.

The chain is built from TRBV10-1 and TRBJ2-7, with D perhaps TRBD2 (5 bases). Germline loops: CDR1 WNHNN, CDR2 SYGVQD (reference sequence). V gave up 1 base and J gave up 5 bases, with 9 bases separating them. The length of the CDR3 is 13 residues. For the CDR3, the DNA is TGCGCCAGCAGTGAGTATGCGGGCGACGAGCAGTACTTC. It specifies CASSEYAGDEQYF.

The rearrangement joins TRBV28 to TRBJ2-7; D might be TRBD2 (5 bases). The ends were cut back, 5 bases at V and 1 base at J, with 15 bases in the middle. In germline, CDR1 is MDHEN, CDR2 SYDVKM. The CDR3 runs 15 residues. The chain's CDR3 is CASSNSRGLSYEQYF. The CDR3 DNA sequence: TGTGCCAGCAGTAACAGCCGGGGTCTATCCTACGAGCAGTACTTC.

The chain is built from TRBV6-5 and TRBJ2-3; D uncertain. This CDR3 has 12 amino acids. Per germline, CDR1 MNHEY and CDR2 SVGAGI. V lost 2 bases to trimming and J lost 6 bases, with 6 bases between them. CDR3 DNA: TGTGCCAGCAGTTACGTCGGGGATACGCAGTATTTT. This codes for CASSYVGDTQYF.

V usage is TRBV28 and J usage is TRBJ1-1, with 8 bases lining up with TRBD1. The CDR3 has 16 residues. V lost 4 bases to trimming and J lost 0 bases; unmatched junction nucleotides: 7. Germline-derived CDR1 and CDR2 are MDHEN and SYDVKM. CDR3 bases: TGTGCCAGCAGTTACCAGACAGGGGCGGTGAACACTGAAGCTTTCTTT. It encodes CASSYQTGAVNTEAFF.

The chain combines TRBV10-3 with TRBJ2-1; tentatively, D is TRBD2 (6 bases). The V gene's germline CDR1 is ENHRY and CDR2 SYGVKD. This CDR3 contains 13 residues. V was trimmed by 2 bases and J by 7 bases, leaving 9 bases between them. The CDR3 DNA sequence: TGTGCCATCAGTGAGCTAGCGACTAATGAGCAGTTCTTC. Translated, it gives CAISELATNEQFF.

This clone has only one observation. For the CDR3, the DNA is TGTGCCAGCAGCGTAGGAGACAGGGCTAAAGATACGCAGTATTTT. Translation gives CASSVGDRAKDTQYF. V gene TRBV9 combines with J gene TRBJ2-3; TRBD1 matches at 7 bases. V was pared by 0 bases and J by 5 bases, with 6 bases of the junction left unmatched. Looked up from germline, CDR1 is SGDLS and CDR2 is YYNGEE. The CDR3 loop spans 15 amino acids.

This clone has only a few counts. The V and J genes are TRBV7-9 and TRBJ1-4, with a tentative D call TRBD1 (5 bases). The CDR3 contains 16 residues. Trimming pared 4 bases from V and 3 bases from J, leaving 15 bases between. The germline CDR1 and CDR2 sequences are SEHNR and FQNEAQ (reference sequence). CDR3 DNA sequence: TGTGCCAGCAGCTCGAGGAGGGACGGGCCTAATGAAAAACTGTTTTTT. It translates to CASSSRRDGPNEKLFF. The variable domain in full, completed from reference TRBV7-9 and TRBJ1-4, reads DTGVSQNPRHKITKRGQNVTFRCDPISEHNRLYWYRQTLGQGPEFLTYFQNEAQLEKSRLLSDRFSAERPKGSFSTLEIQRTEQGDSAMYLCASSSRRDGPNEKLFFGSGTQLSVL.

Here the CDR3 reads CASSEAPHNYGYTF. CDR3 bases: TGTGCCAGCAGTGAAGCGCCTCATAACTATGGCTACACCTTC. The chain combines TRBV6-1 with TRBJ1-2; D is uncertain. This CDR3 comprises 14 residues. Germline values: CDR1 MNHNS, CDR2 SASEGT. Trimming shortened V by 0 bases and J by 1 base, and 6 bases separated the two germline ends.

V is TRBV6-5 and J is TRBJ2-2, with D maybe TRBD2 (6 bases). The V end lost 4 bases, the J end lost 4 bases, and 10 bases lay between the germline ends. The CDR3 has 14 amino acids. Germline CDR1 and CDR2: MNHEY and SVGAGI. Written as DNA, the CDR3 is TGTGCCAGCAGTTCACCGCGGGGCACCGGGGAGCTGTTTTTT. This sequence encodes CASSSPRGTGELFF.

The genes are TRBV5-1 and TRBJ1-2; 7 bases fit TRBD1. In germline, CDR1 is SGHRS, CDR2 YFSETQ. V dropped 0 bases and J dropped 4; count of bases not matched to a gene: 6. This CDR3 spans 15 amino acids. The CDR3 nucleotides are TGCGCCAGCAGCTTGGACAGGGGACTTACCTATGGCTACACCTTC. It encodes CASSLDRGLTYGYTF.

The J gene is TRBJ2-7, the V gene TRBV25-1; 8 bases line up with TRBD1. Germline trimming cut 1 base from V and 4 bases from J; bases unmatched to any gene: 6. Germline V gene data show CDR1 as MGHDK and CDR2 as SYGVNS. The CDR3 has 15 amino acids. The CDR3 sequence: CASSESKDRVYEQYF. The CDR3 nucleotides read TGTGCCAGCAGTGAATCAAAGGACAGGGTTTACGAGCAGTACTTC.

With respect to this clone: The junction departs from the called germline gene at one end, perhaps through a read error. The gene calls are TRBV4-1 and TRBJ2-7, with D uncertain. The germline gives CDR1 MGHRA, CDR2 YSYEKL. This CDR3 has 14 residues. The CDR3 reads CASSSTDVSAEQYF. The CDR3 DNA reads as TGTGCCAGCAGCTCCACCGATGTAAGCGCCGAGCAGTACTTC.

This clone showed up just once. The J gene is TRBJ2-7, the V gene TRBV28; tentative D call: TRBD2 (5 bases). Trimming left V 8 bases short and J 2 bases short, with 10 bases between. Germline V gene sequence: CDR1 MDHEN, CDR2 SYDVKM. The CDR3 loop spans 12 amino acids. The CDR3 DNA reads TGTGCCAGCGGGAGTACCCCCTACGAGCAGTACTTC. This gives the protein CASGSTPYEQYF.

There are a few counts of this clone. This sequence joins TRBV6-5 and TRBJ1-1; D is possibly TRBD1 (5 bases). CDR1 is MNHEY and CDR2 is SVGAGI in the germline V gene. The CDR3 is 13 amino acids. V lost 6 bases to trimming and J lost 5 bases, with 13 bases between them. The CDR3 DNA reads TGTGCCAGCAGCCCGTGGGGGGGGACTGAAGCTTTCTTT. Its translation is CASSPWGGTEAFF.

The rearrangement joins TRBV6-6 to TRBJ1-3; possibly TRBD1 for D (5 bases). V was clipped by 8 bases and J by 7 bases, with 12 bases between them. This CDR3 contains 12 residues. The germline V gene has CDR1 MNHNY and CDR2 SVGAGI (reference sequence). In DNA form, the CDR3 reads TGTGCCAGCGGTGACAGCGCGAACACCATATATTTT. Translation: CASGDSANTIYF.

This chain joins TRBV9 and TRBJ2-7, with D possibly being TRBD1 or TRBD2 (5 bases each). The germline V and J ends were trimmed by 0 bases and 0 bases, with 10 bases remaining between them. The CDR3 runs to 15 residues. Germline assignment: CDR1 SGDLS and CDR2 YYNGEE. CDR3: CASSVGGAHSYEQYF. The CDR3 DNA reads TGTGCCAGCAGCGTAGGAGGGGCCCACTCCTACGAGCAGTACTTC.

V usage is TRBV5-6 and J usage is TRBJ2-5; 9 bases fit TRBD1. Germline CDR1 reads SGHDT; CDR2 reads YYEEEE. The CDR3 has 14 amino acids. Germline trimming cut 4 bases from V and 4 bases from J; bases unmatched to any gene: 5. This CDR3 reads CASSPWTGAETQYF. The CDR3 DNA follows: TGTGCCAGCAGCCCTTGGACAGGGGCAGAGACCCAGTACTTC.

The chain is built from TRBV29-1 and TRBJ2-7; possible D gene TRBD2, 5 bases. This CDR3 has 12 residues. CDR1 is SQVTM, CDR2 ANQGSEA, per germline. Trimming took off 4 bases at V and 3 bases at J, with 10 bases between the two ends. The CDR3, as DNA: TGCAGCGTTGCAGACGGGATCTACGAGCAGTACTTC. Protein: CSVADGIYEQYF.